This T cell receptor beta chain derives from a study of blood T cell repertoires in COVID-19. Study-wide background: Spain, Italy and the United States supplied samples that represented acute and convalescent COVID-19. Nucleic acid was either cDNA or gDNA, and it came from T cells, B-cell-depleted T cells, or PBMCs.

Original handling: Amplification of reference gene primers was used by the study to estimate nucleated cell counts. The table came from immunoSEQ multiplex PCR; TCRdb's copy has only in-frame clones and leaves some out. For V, J and clone size, that table is used; D and trimming come from the DNA. The sample lists 80,000 to 100,000 clones; about 80% were seen once. Trimming took 1 base from V and 2 from J, leaving 19 bases between them. This CDR3 comprises 18 residues. Germline-derived CDR1 and CDR2 are KGHDR and SFDVKD. Material for sequencing was peripheral blood. The rearrangement uses TRBV24-1 and TRBJ2-5; D unresolved. The receptor was isolated from a woman between 70 and 85 years old with acute or convalescent COVID-19. The DNA of the CDR3 is TGTGCCACCAGTGATTTTTCCGGATCCGGTACTAATCAAGAGACCCAGTACTTC. Its protein product is CATSDFSGSGTNQETQYF.